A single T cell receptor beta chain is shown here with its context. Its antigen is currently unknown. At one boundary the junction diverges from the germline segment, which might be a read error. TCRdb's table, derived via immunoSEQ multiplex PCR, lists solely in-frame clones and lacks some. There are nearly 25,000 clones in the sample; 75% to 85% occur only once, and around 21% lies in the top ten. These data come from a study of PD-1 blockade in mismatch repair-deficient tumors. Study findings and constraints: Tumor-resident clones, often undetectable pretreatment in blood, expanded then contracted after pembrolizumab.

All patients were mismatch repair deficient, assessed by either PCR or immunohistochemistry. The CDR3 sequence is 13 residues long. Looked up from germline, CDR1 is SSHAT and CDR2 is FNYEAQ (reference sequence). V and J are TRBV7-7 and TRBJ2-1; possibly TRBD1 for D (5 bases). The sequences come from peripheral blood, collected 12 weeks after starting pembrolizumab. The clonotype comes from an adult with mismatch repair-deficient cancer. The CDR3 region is CASSLEPKGEQFF. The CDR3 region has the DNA TGTGCTAGCAGCTTAGAGCCCAAGGGGGAGCAGTTCTTC.